One T cell receptor beta chain is described in this entry. This specimen belongs to a study of regulatory T cells in long-lasting Graves disease. Germline V gene sequence: CDR1 MNHNS, CDR2 SASEGT. Trimming at V came to 10 bases and at J to 6 bases, leaving 5 bases not matched to a gene. The CDR3 consists of 13 residues. With iRepertoire HTBI primers and Arm-PCR of CDR3 regions, TCR beta libraries were built. TCRdb recomputed calls from the multiplex PCR reads with MiXCR, one row per CDR3 protein. This table has roughly 320,000 distinct CDR3 sequences, around 17% appearing once. This sample's time point: newly diagnosed GD, antithyroid drugs for less than 3 months. Scientists built the TCR library using RNA that was extracted from PBMCs. These data are also associated with another study on T cells in Graves' hyperthyroidism and ophthalmopathy.

The chain carries TRBV6-1 and TRBJ1-5; TRBD1 matches at 11 bases. The source is a man between 35 and 55 years old with Graves disease. The source material was peripheral blood mononuclear cells (PBMCs), sampled at new diagnosis, from a patient treated with antithyroid drugs. CDR3 bases: TGTGCCACTTTGGACAGGGGGCGTCAGCCCCAGCATTTT. It encodes CATLDRGRQPQHF.